Described below is a single T cell receptor (beta chain) sequence and its context. Antigen: not known. PCR involved 60 Vbeta and 13 Jbeta primers. Assay used: immunoSEQ multiplex PCR; TCRdb lists only in-frame clones, some missing. The table includes around 40,000 clones, about 80% detected once. The data derive from a study of cytomegalovirus exposure and HLA in healthy donors. Study-level information: Out of 150 million to 200 million T cells, an earlier analysis found more than 95 million unique TCR beta sequences in total. Study results and limitations: In vitro assays verified that three CMV-associated chains recognized CMV antigens specifically.

Germline CDR1 reads GTSNPN; CDR2 reads SVGIG (reference sequence). This CDR3 has 15 residues. The V segment lost 1 base and the J segment 8 bases; nucleotides outside the gene matches: 10. The rearrangement links TRBV30 to TRBJ2-1; TRBD2 matches 8 bases. Sequencing input: PBMCs. The receptor was isolated from a woman between 18 and 29 years old in good health and CMV-seropositive. The CDR3 loop is CAWSGGTRVSDEQFF. The CDR3 region has the DNA TGTGCCTGGAGTGGTGGGACTAGGGTAAGCGATGAGCAGTTCTTC.